The source of this T cell receptor beta chain is a study of cytomegalovirus exposure and HLA in healthy donors. Findings of the study overall: V- and J-gene trimming in TCR beta was tied to a missense DCLRE1C variant by an analysis performed later. A prior analysis recorded that most TCR beta V segments were productive about 90% or about 30% of the time. A later analysis associated 15,000 or so TCR beta sequences with HLA alleles at a 0.05 false discovery rate.

The CDR3 loop spans 12 amino acids. With V trimmed by 6 bases and J by 5 bases, 2 bases remained unmatched. Germline V gene data show CDR1 as MNHNS and CDR2 as SASEGT. This clone was observed a handful of times. Its specificity is not known. PCR used 60 Vbeta primers and 13 Jbeta primers. The data were produced by immunoSEQ multiplex PCR, yet TCRdb's version contains in-frame clones alone and is incomplete. The sample has 160,000 or so clones, over 80% seen once; the top ten hold less than 2%. The source material was PBMCs. This chain links TRBV6-1 with TRBJ1-1; 8 bases map to TRBD1. This TCR was recovered from a woman under 30 in good health and CMV-seronegative. CDR3 in amino acids: CASRDRVTEAFF. The CDR3 DNA sequence: TGTGCCAGCAGGGACAGGGTGACTGAAGCTTTCTTT.